A selection of T cell receptor beta chains follows, all from one sample in a study of shared clonotypes between healthy human individuals. Method: immunoSEQ multiplex PCR; TCRdb's copy keeps in-frame clones and lacks some. In the table there are roughly 1,500,000 clones, 95% to 99% of which are singletons. Sequenced: naive CD4+ T cells sorted from blood. These receptors came from a man aged 25 to 45 in good health. The CDR3 runs from the conserved cysteine through the conserved F or W. Each record gives: V gene, D gene, J gene, clone size, CDR3 protein. D genes are given only for firm matches. Clone sizes are given selectively: once, few, many, or a class where the clone is expanded.

>TRBV4-1|TRBD1|TRBJ1-1|.
CASSQGGQGATEAFF
>TRBV19|.|TRBJ2-1|.
CASSINRVDSYNEQFF
>TRBV27|TRBD1|TRBJ2-7|.
CASSLFSRQGSDEQYF
>TRBV11-2|.|TRBJ2-3|.
CASSPPGLQDTQYF
>TRBV19|.|TRBJ2-3|.
CASRRLSTDTQYF
>TRBV6-1|.|TRBJ1-5|.
CASLGGQYLPQHF
>TRBV10-1|TRBD2|TRBJ2-3|once
CASSESRSISGRTDTQYF
>TRBV5-4|.|TRBJ1-3|.
CASSPRSLSSGNTIYF
>TRBV14|.|TRBJ1-2|.
CASSRAELSYGYTF
>TRBV28|TRBD1|TRBJ2-1|.
CASSSGTGVPNEQFF
>TRBV28|TRBD2|TRBJ2-3|.
CASRTSGVSTDTQYF
>TRBV25-1|TRBD2|TRBJ2-1|.
CASSAQRLAGGFNEQFF
>TRBV19|.|TRBJ2-7|.
CARLPPQGGGYEQYF
>TRBV25-1|.|TRBJ1-4|.
CASRGNEKLFF
>TRBV2|.|TRBJ2-2|once
CASSEARSGELFF
>TRBV27|TRBD1|TRBJ2-7|once
CASSTGGGDEQYF
>TRBV16|.|TRBJ1-2|.
CASSQRGTYGYTF
>TRBV2|.|TRBJ2-6|.
CASRYSSGANVLTF
>TRBV9|.|TRBJ2-7|.
CASSADAPGEQYF
>TRBV7-7|.|TRBJ2-7|.
CASSLGIGIPYEQYF
>TRBV5-1|TRBD1|TRBJ2-7|.
CASSESGTETYEQYF
>TRBV7-9|TRBD1|TRBJ2-3|.
CASTPDRAIYTQYF
>TRBV2|.|TRBJ2-4|.
CASSDRGGKNIQYF
>TRBV19|.|TRBJ2-7|once
CAYRGSAAYEQYF
>TRBV4-2|.|TRBJ1-4|.
CASSQEGGEKLFF
>TRBV28|.|TRBJ1-1|.
CASRPPGQNTEAFF
>TRBV25-1|TRBD2|TRBJ2-7|.
CASSAPGPGGDEQYF
>TRBV2|TRBD1|TRBJ2-3|.
CASSPSGTVSSTDTQYF
>TRBV5-4|.|TRBJ1-1|.
CASSLANTGNTEAFF
>TRBV28|.|TRBJ1-5|.
CASSLNRRNQPQHF
>TRBV19|.|TRBJ2-7|.
CASSLEDRANPREQYF
>TRBV5-5|.|TRBJ1-1|.
CASSVTTPNTEAFF
>TRBV6-5|TRBD1|TRBJ2-7|.
CASSYFGQGFEQYF
>TRBV7-2|.|TRBJ1-5|.
CASSPGKGTQPQHF
>TRBV27|.|TRBJ2-7|.
CASSGNGVSYEQYF
>TRBV9|.|TRBJ2-3|once
CASSVEQGSDTQYF